This TCR beta chain was identified during a study of T cells in Graves' hyperthyroidism and ophthalmopathy. Study-level findings and limits: A model using 13 V-J features told ophthalmopathy apart from stable hyperthyroidism.

Graves' hyperthyroidism was deemed stable absent ophthalmopathy progression within 18 months. Uncontrolled infections, other autoimmune diseases, pregnancy or lactation led to exclusion of patients. The CDR3 consists of 15 residues. Germline assignment: CDR1 SNHLY and CDR2 FYNNEI. The trim removed 6 bases at V and 4 bases at J, leaving 9 bases unmatched. TCR beta CDR3 regions were amplified from RNA. A first-round RT-PCR of the TCR CDR3 used the HTBI primer set. TCRdb recomputed calls from the multiplex PCR reads with MiXCR, one row per CDR3 protein. The sample lists about 480,000 distinct CDR3 sequences; 14% were seen once. There are many counts of this clonotype. Its antigen remains unknown.

The sample consisted of blood. This TCR was recovered from a woman under 30 with Graves' hyperthyroidism. This rearrangement joins TRBV2 to TRBJ2-7; 10 bases match TRBD2. As DNA, the CDR3 is TGTGCCAGCAGCCCATCTAGCGGGAGTCCGTACGAGCAGTACGTC. Amino acid sequence: CASSPSSGSPYEQYV.